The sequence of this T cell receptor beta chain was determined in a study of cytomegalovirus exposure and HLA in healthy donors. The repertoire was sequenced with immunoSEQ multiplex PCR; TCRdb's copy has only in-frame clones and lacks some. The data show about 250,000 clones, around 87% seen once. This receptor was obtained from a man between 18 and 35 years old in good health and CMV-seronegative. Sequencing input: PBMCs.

The DNA for the CDR3 is TGTGCCAGCAGCTCGGACAGGGGAGCATCCCTCCACTTT. Amino acids: CASSSDRGASLHF. This chain joins TRBV11-2 and TRBJ1-6, with TRBD1 matching over 9 bases. There are 13 residues in the CDR3. Germline trimming cut 4 bases from V and 14 bases from J; bases unmatched to any gene: 6. The V gene's germline CDR1 is SGHAT and CDR2 FQNNGV. Full variable domain (outside the CDR3, taken from reference TRBV11-2 and TRBJ1-6): EAGVAQSPRYKIIEKRQSVAFWCNPISGHATLYWYQQILGQGPKLLIQFQNNGVVDDSQLPKDRFSAERLKGVDSTLKIQPAKLEDSAVYLCASSSDRGASLHFGNGTRLTVT.